The present entry profiles one T cell receptor beta chain with its context. This record belongs to a study of blood T cell repertoires in COVID-19. CDR1 is ENHRY, CDR2 SYGVKD, per germline. J gave up 4 bases and V 0 bases, and 2 bases lay outside the gene matches. The CDR3 spans 16 residues. Only in-frame clones appear in the TCRdb table, and some are missing; sequencing was by immunoSEQ multiplex PCR. Among approximately 140,000 clones, 80% to 90% were seen once, and the ten largest hold 13%. Sequencing was done on a sample of peripheral blood. J is TRBJ2-7 and V is TRBV10-3; TRBD2 agrees at 14 bases. The TCR was taken from a man younger than 30 with COVID-19, enrolled during active disease. CDR3 bases: TGTGCCATCAGTGAGTCCCGACTAGCGGGAGGGTACGAGCAGTACTTC. It encodes CAISESRLAGGYEQYF.